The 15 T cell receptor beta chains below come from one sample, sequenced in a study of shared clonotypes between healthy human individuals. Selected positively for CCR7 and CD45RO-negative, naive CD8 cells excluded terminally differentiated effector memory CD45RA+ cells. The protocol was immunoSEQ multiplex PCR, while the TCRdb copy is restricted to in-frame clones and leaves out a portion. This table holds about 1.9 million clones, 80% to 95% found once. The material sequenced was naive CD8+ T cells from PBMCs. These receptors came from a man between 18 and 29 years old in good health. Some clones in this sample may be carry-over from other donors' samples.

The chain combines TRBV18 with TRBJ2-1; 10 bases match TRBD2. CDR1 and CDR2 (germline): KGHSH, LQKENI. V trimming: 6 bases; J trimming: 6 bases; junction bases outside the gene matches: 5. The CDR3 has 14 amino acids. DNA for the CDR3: TGTGCCAGCTCGCTTAGCGGGAGGTCCAATGAGCAGTTCTTC. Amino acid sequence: CASSLSGRSNEQFF.

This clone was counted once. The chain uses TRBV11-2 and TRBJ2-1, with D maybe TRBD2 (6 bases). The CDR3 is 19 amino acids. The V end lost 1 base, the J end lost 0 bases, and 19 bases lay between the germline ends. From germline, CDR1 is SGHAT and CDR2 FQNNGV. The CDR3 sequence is CASSLGASGPVSSYNEQFF. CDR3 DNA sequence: TGTGCCAGCAGCTTAGGTGCGAGCGGGCCGGTTAGCTCCTACAATGAGCAGTTCTTC.

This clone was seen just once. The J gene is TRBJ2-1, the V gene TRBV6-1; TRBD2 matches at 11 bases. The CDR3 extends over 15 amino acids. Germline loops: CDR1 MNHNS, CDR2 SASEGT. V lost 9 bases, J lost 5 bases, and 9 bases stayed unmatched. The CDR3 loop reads CASDRTSGPNNEQFF. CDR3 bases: TGTGCCAGTGACCGGACTAGCGGGCCCAACAATGAGCAGTTCTTC.

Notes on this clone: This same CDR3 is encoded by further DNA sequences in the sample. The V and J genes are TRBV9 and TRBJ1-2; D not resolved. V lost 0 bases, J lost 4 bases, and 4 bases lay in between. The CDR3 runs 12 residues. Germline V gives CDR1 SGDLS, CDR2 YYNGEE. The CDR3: CASSVASYGYTF. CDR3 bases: TGTGCCAGCAGCGTAGCCAGCTATGGCTACACCTTC. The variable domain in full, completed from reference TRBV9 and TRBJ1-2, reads DSGVTQTPKHLITATGQRVTLRCSPRSGDLSVYWYQQSLDQGLQFLIQYYNGEERAKGNILERFSAQQFPDLHSELNLSSLELGDSALYFCASSVASYGYTFGSGTRLTVV.

CDR3 DNA sequence: TGCGCCAGCAGCTCGAGAGGGGGGACAGCGGATACTAACTATGGCTACACCTTC. Translating gives CASSSRGGTADTNYGYTF. The V call is TRBV5-1, the J call TRBJ1-2; 7 bases align to TRBD1. With V trimmed by 3 bases and J by 0 bases, 14 bases remained unmatched. CDR3 length: 18 residues. Germline V gene lookup returns CDR1 SGHRS and CDR2 YFSETQ.

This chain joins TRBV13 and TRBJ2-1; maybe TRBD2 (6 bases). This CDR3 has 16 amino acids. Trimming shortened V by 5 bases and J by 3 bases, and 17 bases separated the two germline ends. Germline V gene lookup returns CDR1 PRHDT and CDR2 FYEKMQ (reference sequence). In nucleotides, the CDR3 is TGTGCCAGCAGCGCAGGGCGGGGCTGGGACTACAATGAGCAGTTCTTC. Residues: CASSAGRGWDYNEQFF.

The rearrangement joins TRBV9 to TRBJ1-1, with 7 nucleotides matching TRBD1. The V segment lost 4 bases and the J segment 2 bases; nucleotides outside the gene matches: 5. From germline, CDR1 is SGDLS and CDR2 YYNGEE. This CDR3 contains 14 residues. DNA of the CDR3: TGTGCCAGCAGCCCCCGGGACAGCAACACTGAAGCTTTCTTT. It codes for CASSPRDSNTEAFF.

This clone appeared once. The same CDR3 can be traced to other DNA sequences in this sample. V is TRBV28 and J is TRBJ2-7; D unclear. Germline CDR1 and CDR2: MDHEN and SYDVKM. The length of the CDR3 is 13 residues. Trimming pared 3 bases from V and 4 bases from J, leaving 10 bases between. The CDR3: CASSLRTTYEQYF. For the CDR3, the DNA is TGTGCCAGCAGTTTGCGAACTACGTACGAGCAGTACTTC.

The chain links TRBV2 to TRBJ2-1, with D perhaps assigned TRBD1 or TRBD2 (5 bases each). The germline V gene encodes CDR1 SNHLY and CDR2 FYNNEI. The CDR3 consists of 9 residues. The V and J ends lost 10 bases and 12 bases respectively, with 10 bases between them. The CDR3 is CATGPGQFF. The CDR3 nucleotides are TGTGCCACGGGACCGGGGCAGTTCTTC. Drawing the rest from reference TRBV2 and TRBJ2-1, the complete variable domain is EPEVTQTPSHQVTQMGQEVILRCVPISNHLYFYWYRQILGQKVEFLVSFYNNEISEKSEIFDDQFSVERPDGSNFTLKIRSTKLEDSAMYFCATGPGQFFGPGTRLTVL.

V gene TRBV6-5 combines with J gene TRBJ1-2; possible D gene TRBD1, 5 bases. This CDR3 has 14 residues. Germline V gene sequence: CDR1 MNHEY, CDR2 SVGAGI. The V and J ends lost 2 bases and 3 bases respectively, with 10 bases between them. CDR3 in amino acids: CASSYVGDDYGYTF. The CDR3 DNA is TGTGCCAGCAGTTACGTCGGGGACGACTATGGCTACACCTTC.

The CDR3 DNA reads TGTGCCAGCAGCTTAGGAACTAGCGGGAGAGCCTACGAGCAGTACTTC. Its translation is CASSLGTSGRAYEQYF. This chain uses TRBV11-2 with TRBJ2-7; TRBD2 aligns across 11 bases. CDR3 length: 16 amino acids. The germline CDR1 and CDR2 sequences are SGHAT and FQNNGV. Trimming at V came to 1 base and at J to 2 bases, leaving 4 bases not matched to a gene.

The CDR3 spells CASSLVAGLAMWGYTF. DNA for the CDR3: TGTGCCAGCAGTTTAGTAGCAGGGTTGGCAATGTGGGGCTACACCTTC. The rearrangement links TRBV27 to TRBJ1-2; the D gene is possibly TRBD1 (5 bases). Trimming left V 2 bases short and J 8 bases short, with 21 bases between. CDR3 size: 16 residues. Germline CDR1 MNHEY, CDR2 SMNVEV (reference sequence).

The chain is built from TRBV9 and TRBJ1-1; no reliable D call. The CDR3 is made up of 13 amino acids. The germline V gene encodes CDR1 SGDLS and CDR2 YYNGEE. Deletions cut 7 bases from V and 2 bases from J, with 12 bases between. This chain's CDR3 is CASGIGQNTEAFF. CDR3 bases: TGTGCCAGCGGTATTGGGCAAAACACTGAAGCTTTCTTT. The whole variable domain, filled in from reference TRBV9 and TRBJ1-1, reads DSGVTQTPKHLITATGQRVTLRCSPRSGDLSVYWYQQSLDQGLQFLIQYYNGEERAKGNILERFSAQQFPDLHSELNLSSLELGDSALYFCASGIGQNTEAFFGQGTRLTVV.

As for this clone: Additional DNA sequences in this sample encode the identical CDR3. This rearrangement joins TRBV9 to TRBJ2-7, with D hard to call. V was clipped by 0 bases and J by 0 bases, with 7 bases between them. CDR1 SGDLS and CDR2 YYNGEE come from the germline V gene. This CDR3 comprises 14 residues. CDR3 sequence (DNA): TGTGCCAGCAGCGTAGGTGTCAGCTCCTACGAGCAGTACTTC. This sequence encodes CASSVGVSSYEQYF.

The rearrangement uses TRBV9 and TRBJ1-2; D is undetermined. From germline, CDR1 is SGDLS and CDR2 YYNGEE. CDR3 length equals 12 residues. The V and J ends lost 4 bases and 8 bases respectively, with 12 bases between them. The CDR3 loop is CASSLGTEGYTF. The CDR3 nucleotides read TGTGCCAGCAGCCTAGGTACAGAAGGCTACACCTTC.